This T cell receptor (beta chain) is drawn from a study of blood T cell repertoires in COVID-19. Study context: Whether acute or convalescent, the COVID-19 samples came from the United States, Italy and Spain. The analysed material was cDNA or gDNA that came from T cells, B-cell-depleted T cells, or PBMCs.

The CDR3 runs to 19 residues. Between the trimmed V and J ends, which lost 2 bases and 6 bases, there was a span of 29 bases. There are a few counts of this clone. Per the original methods: Estimation of nucleated cell counts relied on the amplification of reference gene primers. Clones were read by immunoSEQ multiplex PCR, and TCRdb kept only the in-frame ones, dropping some. V and J calls and clone size are copied from that table; D and trimming were computed from the DNA. Of more than 85,000 clones listed, approximately 91% are singletons. Material: peripheral blood. The TCR comes from a woman at least 80 years old with acute or convalescent COVID-19. This chain uses TRBV23-1 with TRBJ2-7, with D possibly being TRBD2 (9 bases). TRBV23-1 is treated as an ORF (open reading frame) with a function not yet certain. In DNA, the CDR3 is TGCGCCAGCAGTCAAGCGTTCGGGACAGGTCCTAGCGGGATGCGCGAGCAGTACTTC. The encoded protein is CASSQAFGTGPSGMREQYF.